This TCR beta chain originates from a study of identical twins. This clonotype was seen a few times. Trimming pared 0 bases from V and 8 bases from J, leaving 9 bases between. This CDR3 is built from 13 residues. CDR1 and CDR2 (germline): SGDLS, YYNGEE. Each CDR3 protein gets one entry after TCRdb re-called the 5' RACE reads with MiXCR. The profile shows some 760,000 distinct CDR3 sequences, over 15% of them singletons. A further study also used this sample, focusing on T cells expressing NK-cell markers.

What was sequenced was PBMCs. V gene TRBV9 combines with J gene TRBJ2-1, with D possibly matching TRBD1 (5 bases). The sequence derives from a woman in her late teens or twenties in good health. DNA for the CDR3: TGTGCCAGCAGCGTAGGGGGCCGGGATGAGCAGTTCTTC. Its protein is CASSVGGRDEQFF.